Listed below are T cell receptor beta chains from one sample, sequenced in a study of blood T cell repertoires in COVID-19. Method: immunoSEQ multiplex PCR; TCRdb's copy keeps in-frame clones and lacks some. The table has 46,000 or so clones, approximately 82% seen once. The specimen was peripheral blood. These TCRs come from a human donor in a cohort sampled during active COVID-19. Each CDR3 is given with its conserved first and last residue. A D gene is named only where the DNA matches it firmly. Not every row has a clone size; where given, it reads once, few, many or a size class.

d_call,clone_size,j_call,v_call,cdr3_aa,cdr3_nt
-,-,TRBJ1-1,TRBV25-1,CASSESGDSTEAFF,TGTGCCAGCAGTGAATCCGGGGATTCGACTGAAGCTTTCTTT
TRBD1,-,TRBJ2-2,TRBV28,CASTTWGTGEIGELFF,TGTGCCAGCACCACCTGGGGGACAGGGGAGATCGGGGAGCTGTTTTTT
-,-,TRBJ1-5,TRBV6-2/TRBV6-3,CASSYGTVQPQHF,TGTGCCAGCAGTTATGGAACAGTGCAGCCCCAGCATTTT
TRBD1,-,TRBJ2-2,TRBV5-1,CASIRDRLENTGELFF,TGCGCCAGCATCAGGGACAGGTTGGAGAACACCGGGGAGCTGTTTTTT
TRBD1,-,TRBJ2-7,TRBV11-2,CASSLGQGAEQYF,TGTGCCAGCAGCCTAGGACAGGGCGCCGAGCAGTACTTC
-,few,TRBJ1-2,TRBV12-3/TRBV12-4,CASSPGTSGYTF,TGTGCCAGCAGTCCGGGGACTAGTGGCTACACCTTC
TRBD1,-,TRBJ1-1,TRBV9,CASSADRAEAFF,TGTGCCAGCAGCGCGGACAGGGCTGAAGCTTTCTTT
TRBD1,-,TRBJ2-7,TRBV11-3,CASSLNRDRGHEQYF,TGTGCCAGCAGCCTTAACCGGGACAGGGGCCACGAGCAGTACTTC
TRBD2,-,TRBJ2-1,TRBV7-2,CASNGGTGGARQFF,TGTGCCAGCAACGGGGGAACGGGGGGTGCGCGGCAGTTCTTC
-,-,TRBJ1-2,TRBV5-1,CASSLGEGGYGYTF,TGCGCCAGCAGCTTGGGTGAGGGAGGTTATGGCTACACCTTC
TRBD1,-,TRBJ2-1,TRBV4-3,CASSQAWTGFNEQFF,TGCGCCAGCAGCCAAGCGTGGACAGGGTTCAATGAGCAGTTCTTC
TRBD1,few,TRBJ1-2,TRBV6-5,CASRNTGGDGYTF,TGTGCCAGCAGGAACACAGGGGGCGATGGCTACACCTTC
-,-,TRBJ2-7,TRBV6-2/TRBV6-3,CASSRLDEQYF,TGTGCCAGCAGTAGACTCGACGAGCAGTACTTC
-,once,TRBJ1-6,TRBV7-3,CASSQAKNNSPLHF,TGTGCCAGCAGCCAGGCCAAAAATAATTCACCCCTCCACTTT
-,-,TRBJ1-4,TRBV19,CASSAPIEGTNEKLFF,TGTGCCAGTAGTGCCCCCATCGAAGGGACAAATGAAAAACTGTTTTTT
-,once,TRBJ2-6,TRBV14,CASSQDQGFLSGANVLTF,TGTGCCAGCAGCCAAGATCAGGGATTCCTCTCTGGGGCCAACGTCCTGACTTTC
TRBD2,-,TRBJ2-1,TRBV10-3,CAISDTRGGLIDEQFF,TGTGCCATCAGTGATACGCGGGGGGGCTTGATCGATGAGCAGTTCTTC
TRBD2,-,TRBJ2-1,TRBV9,CASAKNGGSSYNEQFF,TGTGCCAGCGCGAAAAACGGGGGGAGCTCCTACAATGAGCAGTTCTTC
-,-,TRBJ1-2,TRBV4-2,CASSQDGGEYYYGYTF,TGTGCCAGCAGCCAAGACGGAGGAGAGTACTACTATGGCTACACCTTC
-,-,TRBJ2-7,TRBV5-6,CASSLVQAPYEQYF,TGTGCCAGCAGCTTGGTCCAGGCCCCCTACGAGCAGTACTTC
-,few,TRBJ2-2,TRBV19,CASSIIWDSFVGELFF,TGTGCCAGTAGTATAATATGGGACTCCTTTGTCGGGGAGCTGTTTTTT
-,-,TRBJ2-2,TRBV2,CASSRSGDTGELFF,TGTGCCAGCAGTAGGTCAGGGGACACCGGGGAGCTGTTTTTT
TRBD1,-,TRBJ1-2,TRBV24-1,CATSGTGVDGYTF,TGTGCCACCAGTGGGACAGGGGTAGATGGCTACACCTTC
TRBD1,-,TRBJ1-4,TRBV18,CASSLGTGDEKLFF,TGTGCCAGCTCACTTGGGACAGGGGATGAAAAACTGTTTTTT
-,once,TRBJ1-4,TRBV5-4,CASSPAGGDHEKLFF,TGTGCCAGCAGCCCGGCGGGAGGGGACCATGAAAAACTGTTTTTT
TRBD1,few,TRBJ1-6,TRBV5-4,CASSLSQGGSPLHF,TGTGCCAGCAGCTTGTCACAGGGGGGGTCACCCCTCCACTTT
-,-,TRBJ2-4,TRBV5-1,CASSLDIGAIQYF,TGCGCCAGCAGCTTGGACATTGGTGCCATTCAGTACTTC
-,-,TRBJ1-5,TRBV28,CASSATAYSNQPQHF,TGTGCCAGCAGTGCGACAGCCTATAGCAATCAGCCCCAGCATTTT
-,-,TRBJ2-5,TRBV15,CATSSALGGSEETQYF,TGTGCCACCAGCAGTGCCTTGGGGGGATCCGAAGAGACCCAGTACTTC
TRBD1,-,TRBJ1-4,TRBV5-1,CASSVTGGYGEKLFF,TGCGCCAGCAGCGTTACAGGGGGCTACGGTGAAAAACTGTTTTTT
-,few,TRBJ1-5,TRBV19,CASSITQEDQPQHF,TGTGCCAGTAGTATTACACAAGAGGATCAGCCCCAGCATTTT
TRBD1,-,TRBJ2-5,TRBV6-6,CASSYSGTGGLETQYF,TGTGCCAGCAGTTACTCCGGGACAGGGGGCTTAGAGACCCAGTACTTC
TRBD1,once,TRBJ1-1,TRBV4-1,CASSQGDRGNPGTEAFF,TGCGCCAGCAGCCAAGGGGACAGGGGGAATCCGGGCACTGAAGCTTTCTTT
TRBD2,-,TRBJ2-1,TRBV5-5,CASSLFVAGGPGEQFF,TGTGCCAGCAGCTTGTTTGTAGCGGGGGGGCCGGGTGAGCAGTTCTTC
TRBD1,-,TRBJ1-5,TRBV6-2/TRBV6-3,CASSYDRGRNQPQHF,TGTGCCAGCAGTTACGACAGGGGACGGAATCAGCCCCAGCATTTT
TRBD1,few,TRBJ2-7,TRBV2,CASSITGVGSEQYF,TGTGCCAGCAGTATAACAGGGGTAGGCTCCGAGCAGTACTTC